This TCR beta chain emerged from a study of cytomegalovirus exposure and HLA in healthy donors. CDR3 length equals 15 residues. Per the germline V gene, CDR1 is MNHEY and CDR2 is SVGAGI. V shed 2 bases and J 4 bases; nucleotides not matched to a gene: 7. This clone was detected only a few times. Its cognate antigen is unknown. Study results and caveats: In an earlier analysis, most TCR beta V segments were productive about 87% or about 30% of the time.

PCR was performed using 60 Vbeta and 13 Jbeta primers. Authors' analysis steps: Later reanalysis found around 80 million unique TCR beta chains, some 10 million of them shared. Generated by immunoSEQ multiplex PCR, the TCRdb table keeps only in-frame clones and is missing some. D and trimming come from the DNA, and the V and J calls and clone size come from that table. The sample includes roughly 190,000 clones, approximately 9.5% seen only once; the top ten take 1% to 1.5%. The chain combines TRBV6-5 with TRBJ2-7; 8 bases line up with TRBD1. The source of this sequence is a woman aged 25 to 39 in good health and CMV-seropositive. The source material was PBMCs. The CDR3 coding sequence is TGTGCCAGCAGTTACGGCGACAGGGGAGGATACGAGCAGTACTTC. Its protein product is CASSYGDRGGYEQYF.